The next 23 T cell receptor beta chains were all read from a single sample in a study of T cell changes during pregnancy in multiple sclerosis. The data were produced by immunoSEQ multiplex PCR, yet TCRdb's version contains in-frame clones alone and is incomplete. The repertoire holds some 77,000 clones, approximately 94% seen once, with 2.5% to 3% in the top ten. The sequenced sample was peripheral blood, obtained after pregnancy. These receptors came from a female donor in good health, enrolled as a control in a pregnancy study.

J is TRBJ2-7 and V is TRBV21-1; the D call of TRBD2 is as the table states it, not checked on the DNA. TRBV21-1 is an annotated pseudogene. The CDR3 contains 13 residues. This CDR3 is CASSRIKEAVTYF. In DNA, the CDR3 is TGTGCCAGCAGCAGGATCAAGGAGGCCGTGACGTACTTC.

The gene calls are TRBV30 and TRBJ2-2; unclear D gene. The CDR3 spans 11 residues. Per the germline V gene, CDR1 is GTSNPN and CDR2 is SVGIG (reference sequence). The chain's CDR3 is CASMGYGELFF. The DNA for the CDR3 is TGTGCGAGCATGGGCTACGGGGAGCTGTTTTTT.

The rearrangement links TRBV18 to TRBJ1-5, with a possible D match to TRBD1 (5 bases). Germline loops: CDR1 KGHSH, CDR2 LQKENI. V lost 4 bases to trimming and J lost 5 bases, with 9 bases between them. The CDR3 totals 13 residues. CDR3 residues: CASSQQVDQPQHF. CDR3 nucleotides: TGTGCCAGCTCACAACAGGTTGATCAGCCCCAGCATTTT. Supplemented by reference TRBV18 and TRBJ1-5, the full variable domain reads NAGVMQNPRHLVRRRGQEARLRCSPMKGHSHVYWYRQLPEEGLKFMVYLQKENIIDESGMPKERFSAEFPKEGPSILRIQQVVRGDSAAYFCASSQQVDQPQHFGDGTRLSIL.

This sequence joins TRBV25-1 and TRBJ2-1; a possible D gene is TRBD2 (6 bases). V was trimmed by 1 base and J by 1 base, leaving 11 bases between them. The CDR3 covers 16 residues. CDR1 is MGHDK, CDR2 SYGVNS, per germline. The chain's CDR3 is CASSELGGDSYNEQFF. In DNA, the CDR3 is TGTGCCAGCAGTGAATTGGGCGGGGATTCCTACAATGAGCAGTTCTTC.

The chain recombines TRBV9 with TRBJ2-2, with TRBD2 identical over 12 bases. The CDR3 sequence is 17 residues long. Per germline, CDR1 SGDLS and CDR2 YYNGEE. Unmatched junction bases numbered 8, after V lost 3 bases and J lost 5 bases. CDR3 bases: TGTGCCAGCAGCGAAACTCAACTAGCGGGAGGTACCGGGGAGCTGTTTTTT. Translated: CASSETQLAGGTGELFF.

CDR3 loop: CASSRRGERSGNTIYF. The CDR3 DNA reads as TGTGCCAGCTCACGGCGGGGGGAACGCTCTGGAAACACCATATATTTT. The V and J genes are TRBV18 and TRBJ1-3, with a tentative D call TRBD1 (5 bases). The CDR3 has 16 amino acids. The V end was cut by 4 bases, the J end by 0 bases, with 13 bases between. CDR1 and CDR2 (germline): KGHSH, LQKENI.

The rearrangement joins TRBV30 to TRBJ2-7, with TRBD1 matching over 7 bases. The CDR3 is 16 amino acids. Unmatched junction bases numbered 13, after V lost 1 base and J lost 4 bases. Germline V CDR1 and CDR2: GTSNPN, SVGIG (reference sequence). The CDR3 region has the DNA TGTGCCTGGAGTGGCACGCCAGGGGGTTTTAAGTACGAGCAGTACTTC. It specifies CAWSGTPGGFKYEQYF. The whole variable domain, remainder taken from reference TRBV30 and TRBJ2-7, is SQTIHQWPATLVQPVGSPLSLECTVEGTSNPNLYWYRQAAGRGLQLLFYSVGIGQISSEVPQNLSASRPQDRQFILSSKKLLLSDSGFYLCAWSGTPGGFKYEQYFGPGTRLTVT.

The chain employs TRBV5-1 and TRBJ2-2, with TRBD2 matching 7 bases. J gave up 1 base and V 0 bases, and 6 bases lay outside the gene matches. From germline, CDR1 is SGHRS and CDR2 YFSETQ. CDR3 length: 17 amino acids. CDR3 coding DNA: TGCGCCAGCAGCTTGGTGGCTAGCGGAAAGAACACCGGGGAGCTGTTTTTT. It is translated as CASSLVASGKNTGELFF.

The chain couples TRBV16 to TRBJ1-6, with D possibly matching TRBD1 (5 bases). V was clipped by 4 bases and J by 7 bases, with 11 bases between them. CDR3 length: 14 residues. Per germline, CDR1 KGHSY and CDR2 FQNENV. CDR3 sequence: CASSPVTVNSPLHF. Written as DNA, the CDR3 is TGTGCCAGCAGCCCTGTGACAGTGAATTCACCCCTCCACTTT.

CDR3 amino acids: CASRGHGQFF. The CDR3 nucleotides read TGTGCCAGCAGGGGCCACGGGCAGTTCTTC. This chain connects TRBV6-6 to TRBJ2-1; no reliable D call. The CDR3 covers 10 residues. Trimming stripped 6 bases from V and 12 bases from J, with 9 bases between. Germline V gives CDR1 MNHNY, CDR2 SVGAGI (reference sequence).

The chain uses TRBV28 and TRBJ2-7, with a weak D call TRBD2 (5 bases). This CDR3 is built from 15 residues. Deletions cut 4 bases from V and 5 bases from J, with 18 bases between. Germline V gives CDR1 MDHEN, CDR2 SYDVKM. The CDR3 DNA sequence: TGTGCCAGCAGTTCCCCTAAAAGAGGGCGGGACGAGCAGTACTTC. Protein product: CASSSPKRGRDEQYF.

The chain links TRBV18 to TRBJ2-7, with 10 positions matching TRBD1. Germline CDR1 is KGHSH and CDR2 is LQKENI. The CDR3 contains 15 residues. With 5 bases clipped from V and 2 bases from J, the junction kept 6 bases outside the gene matches. The CDR3 DNA reads as TGTGCCAGCTCAGCGGGACAGGGGACGACCTACGAGCAGTACTTC. This sequence encodes CASSAGQGTTYEQYF.

The rearrangement links TRBV5-8 to TRBJ2-7, with D maybe TRBD1 (5 bases). Trimming took off 5 bases at V and 4 bases at J, with 13 bases between the two ends. The CDR3 sequence is 13 residues long. The V gene's germline CDR1 is SGHTS and CDR2 YDEGEE. The CDR3 coding sequence is TGTGCCAGCAGACTGGACACCCTATACGAGCAGTACTTC. It encodes CASRLDTLYEQYF.

This chain connects TRBV6-5 to TRBJ2-5; D uncertain. Germline values: CDR1 MNHEY, CDR2 SVGAGI. The CDR3 has 13 residues. Deletions cut 0 bases from V and 4 bases from J, with 6 bases between. CDR3 region: CASSYSFVETQYF. The CDR3, as DNA: TGTGCCAGCAGTTACTCGTTCGTAGAGACCCAGTACTTC.

This CDR3 reads CASSRHLSYEQYF. The CDR3 bases are TGTGCCAGCAGCCGCCACCTATCCTACGAGCAGTACTTC. J is TRBJ2-7 and V is TRBV14; D gene uncertain. CDR1 and CDR2 (germline): SGHDN, FVKESK. V was pared by 4 bases and J by 1 base, with 8 bases between. The CDR3 is 13 amino acids. Complete variable domain (other parts from reference TRBV14 and TRBJ2-7): EAGVTQFPSHSVIEKGQTVTLRCDPISGHDNLYWYRRVMGKEIKFLLHFVKESKQDESGMPNNRFLAERTGGTYSTLKVQPAELEDSGVYFCASSRHLSYEQYFGPGTRLTVT.

V gene TRBV28 combines with J gene TRBJ2-7; D is possibly TRBD1 (6 bases). This CDR3 contains 14 residues. CDR1 MDHEN and CDR2 SYDVKM come from the germline V gene. Trimming removed 7 bases at V and 0 bases at J, with 13 bases between. CDR3 coding DNA: TGTGCCAGCACCCAAGGGGGAAGCTCCTACGAGCAGTACTTC. Its protein is CASTQGGSSYEQYF.

This chain joins TRBV6-6 and TRBJ2-7; 8 bases map to TRBD1. V was clipped by 2 bases and J by 3 bases; unmatched bases: 6. The CDR3 loop spans 15 amino acids. CDR1 and CDR2 (germline): MNHNY, SVGAGI (reference sequence). The CDR3 spells CASSYPQGANYEQYF. CDR3 coding DNA: TGTGCCAGCAGTTACCCCCAGGGGGCGAACTACGAGCAGTACTTC.

The chain has TRBV18 and TRBJ2-1; D might be TRBD1 (5 bases). Germline V lookup: CDR1 KGHSH, CDR2 LQKENI. V shed 6 bases and J shed 2 bases, with 17 bases lying between them. The CDR3 loop spans 16 amino acids. In DNA, the CDR3 is TGTGCCAGCTCCGGTCCCCGCAGGGTAACCTACAATGAGCAGTTCTTC. Translating it yields CASSGPRRVTYNEQFF.

In the case of this clone: The same CDR3 also results from other DNA sequences found in this sample. This chain links TRBV6-5 with TRBJ2-7; 7 positions agree with TRBD2. The CDR3 extends over 14 amino acids. Trimming removed 0 bases from V and 4 bases from J; junction bases left unmatched: 3. In germline, CDR1 is MNHEY, CDR2 SVGAGI. CDR3 nucleotide sequence: TGTGCCAGCAGTTACTCGCGGGGGTCGTACGAGCAGTACTTC. This codes for CASSYSRGSYEQYF.

The chain recombines TRBV7-8 with TRBJ2-7; D is possibly TRBD1 (5 bases). Germline V gene lookup returns CDR1 SGHVS and CDR2 FQNEAQ. This CDR3 has 11 residues. Between the trimmed V and J ends, which lost 5 bases and 5 bases, there was a span of 7 bases. The CDR3 bases are TGTGCCAGCAGCGGACACAACGAGCAGTACTTC. Its translation is CASSGHNEQYF.

The V and J genes are TRBV30 and TRBJ1-2; tentatively, D is TRBD1 (6 bases). Germline assignment: CDR1 GTSNPN and CDR2 SVGIG (reference sequence). V lost 2 bases and J 2 bases, leaving 15 bases between the germline ends. This CDR3 has 15 residues. The CDR3 loop reads CAWSNEGRGNYGYTF. The CDR3 coding sequence is TGTGCCTGGAGTAATGAGGGCAGGGGCAACTATGGCTACACCTTC.

The V gene is TRBV11-3, the J gene TRBJ2-5; D may be TRBD2 (7 bases). The V gene lost 8 bases and the J gene lost 5 bases, with 24 bases spanning the gap. CDR1 SGHNT and CDR2 YENEEA come from the germline V gene. The CDR3 contains 16 residues. The CDR3 sequence is CASGPGGGGGEETQYF. The CDR3 bases are TGTGCCAGCGGACCCGGGGGCGGGGGCGGGGAGGAGACCCAGTACTTC.

V gene TRBV11-2 combines with J gene TRBJ2-7, with TRBD2 identical over 9 bases. The V segment lost 5 bases and the J segment 6 bases; nucleotides outside the gene matches: 8. CDR1 is SGHAT and CDR2 is FQNNGV in the germline V gene. The CDR3 extends over 14 amino acids. The CDR3 sequence is CASSPSGRRREQYF. DNA of the CDR3: TGTGCCAGCAGCCCAAGCGGGAGGAGGCGCGAGCAGTACTTC.